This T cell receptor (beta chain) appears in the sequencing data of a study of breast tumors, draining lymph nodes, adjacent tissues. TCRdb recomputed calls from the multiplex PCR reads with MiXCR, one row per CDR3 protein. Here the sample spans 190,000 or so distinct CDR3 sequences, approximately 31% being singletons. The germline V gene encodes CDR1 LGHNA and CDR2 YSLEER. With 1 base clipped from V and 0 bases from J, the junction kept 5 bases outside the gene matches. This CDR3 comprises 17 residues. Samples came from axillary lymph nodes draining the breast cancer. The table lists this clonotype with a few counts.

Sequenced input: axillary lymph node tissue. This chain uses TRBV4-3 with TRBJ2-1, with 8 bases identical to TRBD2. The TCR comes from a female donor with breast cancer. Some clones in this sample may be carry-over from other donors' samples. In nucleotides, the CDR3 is TGCGCCAGCAGCCAAGGTCCCGGGACTAGCTCCTACAATGAGCAGTTCTTC. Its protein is CASSQGPGTSSYNEQFF.